Following are 18 T cell receptor beta chains from one sample sequenced in a study of control samples from healthy donors and cancer patients. Libraries were prepared by immunoSEQ multiplex PCR; TCRdb keeps only in-frame clonotypes and omits some of them. Altogether some 150,000 clones are present, approximately 91% being singletons, with the ten largest covering roughly 3.2%. Sequenced: blood. The receptors come from a man aged 25-40 years in good health.

V gene TRBV27 combines with J gene TRBJ2-1; TRBD2 matches at 10 bases. V gave up 0 bases and J gave up 7 bases; unmatched junction bases: 6. CDR1 is MNHEY, CDR2 SMNVEV, per germline (reference sequence). The CDR3 is 16 amino acids. The CDR3 bases are TGTGCCAGCAGTTTATCGATACTAGCGGGGCGGAATGAGCAGTTCTTC. Its translation is CASSLSILAGRNEQFF.

This clone came up once. V gene TRBV7-8 combines with J gene TRBJ1-1; TRBD1 is a possible D gene (5 bases). V dropped 5 bases and J dropped 6 bases, with 13 bases sitting between them. Germline-derived CDR1 and CDR2 are SGHVS and FQNEAQ. This CDR3 region has 13 residues. CDR3 in DNA: TGTGCCAGCAGCCCGACAGAGTCCGCTGAAGCTTTCTTT. This gives the protein CASSPTESAEAFF.

The rearrangement joins TRBV28 to TRBJ1-3; 8 nucleotides match TRBD1. The germline CDR1 and CDR2 sequences are MDHEN and SYDVKM. Germline trimming cut 5 bases from V and 4 bases from J; bases unmatched to any gene: 7. This CDR3 spans 15 amino acids. CDR3 residues: CASSLDRGEGNTIYF. The CDR3 nucleotides read TGTGCCAGCAGTCTTGACAGGGGAGAAGGAAACACCATATATTTT.

The chain uses TRBV6-6 and TRBJ2-2; D not resolved. From germline, CDR1 is MNHNY and CDR2 SVGAGI (reference sequence). The V gene lost 6 bases and the J gene lost 5 bases, with 16 bases spanning the gap. The CDR3 runs to 15 residues. CDR3 loop: CASRLPGSGTGELFF. For the CDR3, the DNA is TGTGCCAGCAGGCTCCCCGGCTCGGGTACCGGGGAGCTGTTTTTT.

This CDR3 is CASSSEGRSSYNEQFF. The CDR3 bases are TGTGCCAGCAGTTCGGAGGGCCGTAGCTCCTACAATGAGCAGTTCTTC. The chain couples TRBV27 to TRBJ2-1, with D perhaps TRBD2 (6 bases). Germline CDR1 and CDR2: MNHEY and SMNVEV (reference sequence). The ends were cut back, 4 bases at V and 0 bases at J, with 13 bases in the middle. The CDR3 totals 16 residues.

The V gene is TRBV19, the J gene TRBJ1-5; D is perhaps TRBD1 (6 bases). Germline loops: CDR1 LNHDA, CDR2 SQIVND (reference sequence). This CDR3 region has 15 residues. Deletions cut 10 bases from V and 3 bases from J, with 19 bases between. The CDR3 loop reads CATTEYQGINQPQHF. The DNA for the CDR3 is TGTGCCACCACCGAATACCAGGGGATCAATCAGCCCCAGCATTTT. The full variable domain, rest sourced from reference TRBV19 and TRBJ1-5, is DGGITQSPKYLFRKEGQNVTLSCEQNLNHDAMYWYRQDPGQGLRLIYYSQIVNDFQKGDIAEGYSVSREKKESFPLTVTSAQKNPTAFYLCATTEYQGINQPQHFGDGTRLSIL.

The chain joins TRBV29-1 to TRBJ2-5; TRBD1 is a possible D gene (5 bases). Looked up from germline, CDR1 is SQVTM and CDR2 is ANQGSEA. V lost 6 bases to trimming and J lost 3 bases, with 14 bases between them. The CDR3 totals 13 residues. The CDR3 here is CSVDIQEEETQYF. DNA of the CDR3: TGCAGCGTAGATATACAGGAAGAAGAGACCCAGTACTTC.

The J gene is TRBJ2-1, the V gene TRBV28; the match to TRBD1 covers 9 bases. The J segment lost 7 bases and the V segment lost 6 bases, leaving 10 bases of the junction unmatched. Germline loops: CDR1 MDHEN, CDR2 SYDVKM. The CDR3 consists of 15 residues. DNA for the CDR3: TGTGCCAGCAGCCCCTCCGGGACAGGGCGTAATGAGCAGTTCTTC. Protein sequence: CASSPSGTGRNEQFF.

V gene TRBV6-2 or TRBV6-3 combines with J gene TRBJ1-1; 8 bases are shared with TRBD1. Germline trimming cut 2 bases from V and 7 bases from J; bases unmatched to any gene: 3. CDR1 is MNHEY and CDR2 is SVGEGT in the germline V gene. This CDR3 spans 13 amino acids. The CDR3 spells CASSYNTGGEAFF. The CDR3, as DNA: TGTGCCAGCAGTTACAATACAGGGGGTGAAGCTTTCTTT.

The chain links TRBV28 to TRBJ1-2; no reliable D call. The CDR3 length is 13 residues. The V gene lost 4 bases and the J gene lost 6 bases, with 12 bases spanning the gap. Germline V gene data show CDR1 as MDHEN and CDR2 as SYDVKM. CDR3 coding DNA: TGTGCCAGCAGTTCTAGCCGGGTCAATGGCTACACCTTC. It is translated as CASSSSRVNGYTF.

The chain carries TRBV6-6 and TRBJ1-2, with 7 bases identical to TRBD1. Germline V gene data show CDR1 as MNHNY and CDR2 as SVGAGI (reference sequence). The CDR3 spans 14 residues. J gave up 2 bases and V 3 bases, and 3 bases lay outside the gene matches. CDR3: CASSYKQGNYGYTF. The DNA of the CDR3 is TGTGCCAGCAGTTATAAACAGGGGAACTATGGCTACACCTTC.

The chain couples TRBV29-1 to TRBJ2-2, with 11 bases aligning to TRBD1. Germline-derived CDR1 and CDR2 are SQVTM and ANQGSEA. This CDR3 spans 15 amino acids. The junction had 4 bases not matched to a gene; V was cut back by 5 bases and J by 2 bases. The CDR3 is CSVRTGGTNTGELFF. CDR3 nucleotide sequence: TGCAGCGTTAGGACAGGGGGCACTAACACCGGGGAGCTGTTTTTT.

The V gene is TRBV4-1, the J gene TRBJ1-2; maybe TRBD1 (6 bases). The CDR3 loop spans 14 amino acids. V was trimmed by 1 base and J by 7 bases, leaving 13 bases between them. CDR1 and CDR2 (germline): MGHRA, YSYEKL. CDR3 amino acids: CASSQVQGPLGYTF. CDR3 DNA sequence: TGCGCCAGCAGCCAAGTCCAGGGGCCCCTTGGCTACACCTTC.

V gene TRBV2 combines with J gene TRBJ1-1; D call uncertain. The CDR3 is made up of 13 amino acids. Germline V gene data show CDR1 as SNHLY and CDR2 as FYNNEI. With 3 bases removed from V and 1 base from J, the gap between germline ends came to 6 bases. This CDR3 is CASSDGENTEAFF. The CDR3 bases are TGTGCCAGCAGTGATGGTGAGAACACTGAAGCTTTCTTT.

The CDR3 DNA reads as TGTGCCAGCAGTGACAGGGACACCGGGGAGCTGTTTTTT. Amino acid sequence: CASSDRDTGELFF. The chain joins TRBV6-4 to TRBJ2-2; D unresolved. Trimming removed 2 bases at V and 3 bases at J, with 4 bases between. CDR1 and CDR2 from the germline V gene are MRHNA and SNTAGT. The CDR3 extends over 13 amino acids.

The chain combines TRBV4-1 with TRBJ1-5, with TRBD1 identical over 11 bases. Germline lookup yields CDR1 MGHRA and CDR2 YSYEKL. V shed 1 base, J shed 5 bases, and the junction held 1 base outside the gene matches. The CDR3 has 15 amino acids. The CDR3 bases are TGCGCCAGCAGCCAAGGGGACAGGGGGGATCAGCCCCAGCATTTT. Its translation: CASSQGDRGDQPQHF.

This chain links TRBV21-1 with TRBJ2-3; the table's D call of TRBD2 was not tested on the DNA. TRBV21-1 is termed a pseudogene. The CDR3 runs to 16 residues. The CDR3 protein is CASRLSGGPSTDTQYF. In DNA, the CDR3 is TGTGCCAGCAGGCTTAGCGGGGGCCCTAGCACAGATACGCAGTATTTT.

In DNA form, the CDR3 reads TGTGCCAGCAGCGCAACAGGGGGCCACTTCGAGCAGTACTTC. Translation gives CASSATGGHFEQYF. This chain links TRBV7-6 with TRBJ2-7, with 9 bases lining up with TRBD1. CDR3 length equals 14 residues. J was trimmed by 6 bases and V by 5 bases; bases with no gene match: 8. Germline V CDR1 and CDR2: SGHVS, FNYEAQ.